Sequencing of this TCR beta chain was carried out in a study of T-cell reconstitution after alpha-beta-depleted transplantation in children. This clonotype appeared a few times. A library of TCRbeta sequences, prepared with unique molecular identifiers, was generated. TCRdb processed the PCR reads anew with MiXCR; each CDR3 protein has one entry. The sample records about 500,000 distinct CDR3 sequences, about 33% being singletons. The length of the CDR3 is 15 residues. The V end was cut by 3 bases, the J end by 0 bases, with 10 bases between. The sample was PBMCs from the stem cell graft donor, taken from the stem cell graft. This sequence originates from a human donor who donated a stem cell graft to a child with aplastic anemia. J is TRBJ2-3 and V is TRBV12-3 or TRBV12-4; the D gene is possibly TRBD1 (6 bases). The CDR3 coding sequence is TGTGCCAGCAGTTTTACAGGGACAAGCACAGATACGCAGTATTTT. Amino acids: CASSFTGTSTDTQYF.